The 16 T cell receptor beta chains presented below share a single source sample, sequenced in a study of T cells in localized non-small cell lung cancer (dated by TCRdb to the early 2020s). Library creation used the immunoSEQ multiplex PCR assay. TCRdb retrieved this table from immuneACCESS and kept in-frame rearrangements only. Not all clones are present; in checked studies, unresolved V genes account for under half, and no reason is known for the remainder. The sample data list some 1,500 clones, and approximately 37% of these were observed just once. The ten largest account for about 6% of the sample. Specimen: lung tumor tissue, collected before any cancer treatment. The receptors derive from a female donor of 60 years or more with stage II lung adenocarcinoma.

In this sample, this clone is large. The rearrangement uses TRBV4-1 and TRBJ2-3, with D possibly matching TRBD1 (7 bases). The CDR3 covers 17 residues. The V gene lost 4 bases and the J gene lost 3 bases, with 20 bases spanning the gap. Germline CDR1 and CDR2: MGHRA and YSYEKL. CDR3 in DNA: TGCGCCAGCAGCCCCCGGCGGGACAGCTCTCGAACAGATACGCAGTATTTT. It translates to CASSPRRDSSRTDTQYF.

The chain couples TRBV19 to TRBJ1-1; D is possibly TRBD1 (5 bases). The CDR3 totals 13 residues. Germline CDR1 LNHDA, CDR2 SQIVND (reference sequence). V was cut by 4 bases and J by 8 bases, with 14 bases left in between. The CDR3 region is CASSSDRSPEAFF. The CDR3 DNA is TGTGCCAGTAGTAGCGACAGAAGTCCCGAAGCTTTCTTT.

This clone has more than one count but fewer than ten. The gene calls are TRBV19 and TRBJ1-4, with TRBD1 as a possible D gene (6 bases). V dropped 10 bases and J dropped 7 bases, with 16 bases sitting between them. This CDR3 has 13 amino acids. CDR1 LNHDA and CDR2 SQIVND come from the germline V gene (reference sequence). The CDR3 nucleotides are TGTGCCACCACCACAGGGTACGGTGAAAAACTGTTTTTT. Translation gives CATTTGYGEKLFF.

This chain connects TRBV10-2 to TRBJ2-1; 7 positions agree with TRBD1. The CDR3 is 14 residues long. Looked up from germline, CDR1 is WSHSY and CDR2 is SAAADI. The J segment lost 1 base and the V segment lost 10 bases, leaving 7 bases of the junction unmatched. In DNA form, the CDR3 reads TGCGCCACCACGGGACAGCAATCCTACAATGAGCAGTTCTTC. This sequence encodes CATTGQQSYNEQFF.

This clone was detected a few times. The chain joins TRBV30 to TRBJ1-1; TRBD1 might be the D (5 bases). V shed 1 base and J shed 4 bases, with 16 bases lying between them. This CDR3 contains 15 residues. Germline V lookup: CDR1 GTSNPN, CDR2 SVGIG (reference sequence). The CDR3 loop is CAWSGAGKGVTEAFF. The CDR3 DNA reads TGTGCCTGGAGTGGGGCAGGGAAGGGAGTCACTGAAGCTTTCTTT.

This clone appeared a single time. The rearrangement links TRBV12-5 to TRBJ2-5, with no clear D. Trimming removed 1 base at V and 4 bases at J, with 13 bases between. Germline assignment: CDR1 LGHNT and CDR2 FRNRAP. There are 15 residues in the CDR3. CDR3 region: CASGLGQAPGETQYF. CDR3 sequence (DNA): TGTGCTAGTGGTTTGGGCCAGGCACCCGGAGAGACCCAGTACTTC.

V usage is TRBV18 and J usage is TRBJ2-7; 8 nucleotides agree with TRBD2. V lost 4 bases and J lost 6; bases outside the gene matches: 14. The CDR3 runs 16 residues. The germline gives CDR1 KGHSH, CDR2 LQKENI. This CDR3 reads CASSRQAGDTPGEQYF. DNA for the CDR3: TGTGCCAGCTCACGCCAAGCGGGAGATACCCCTGGCGAGCAGTACTTC.

This clone was seen more than once but under ten times. The chain links TRBV6-8 to TRBJ2-2; 7 bases agree with TRBD2. The trim removed 5 bases at V and 3 bases at J, leaving 12 bases unmatched. The CDR3 has 17 amino acids. Germline-derived CDR1 and CDR2 are MNHGY and SAAAGT. In DNA form, the CDR3 reads TGTGCCAGCAGTCGGATCGGGGGAGGGTCGGACACCGGGGAGCTGTTTTTT. This sequence encodes CASSRIGGGSDTGELFF.

This clone showed up just a few times. V is TRBV9 and J is TRBJ1-5; D remains unclear. Germline lookup yields CDR1 SGDLS and CDR2 YYNGEE. Trimming pared 7 bases from V and 6 bases from J, leaving 14 bases between. The CDR3 has 13 amino acids. This CDR3 reads CASDARGVQPQHF. CDR3 nucleotides: TGTGCCAGCGATGCGCGCGGGGTTCAGCCCCAGCATTTT.

The rearrangement joins TRBV14 to TRBJ2-2; no reliable D call. The CDR3 has 14 amino acids. Deletions cut 6 bases from V and 8 bases from J, with 16 bases between. CDR1 is SGHDN, CDR2 FVKESK, per germline. CDR3 bases: TGTGCCAGCAGGAAGAACAATGCACCGGGGGAGCTGTTTTTT. It codes for CASRKNNAPGELFF. The variable domain in full, completed from reference TRBV14 and TRBJ2-2, reads EAGVTQFPSHSVIEKGQTVTLRCDPISGHDNLYWYRRVMGKEIKFLLHFVKESKQDESGMPNNRFLAERTGGTYSTLKVQPAELEDSGVYFCASRKNNAPGELFFGEGSRLTVL.

This clone was found a few times. This chain connects TRBV5-1 to TRBJ1-4; D gene uncertain. CDR3 length: 14 amino acids. V lost 2 bases and J lost 4, with 9 bases in between. Per germline, CDR1 SGHRS and CDR2 YFSETQ. The CDR3 here is CASSLWQDNEKLFF. The CDR3 nucleotides read TGCGCCAGCAGCTTATGGCAGGATAATGAAAAACTGTTTTTT.

This rearrangement joins TRBV28 to TRBJ1-5; D ambiguous. Germline-derived CDR1 and CDR2 are MDHEN and SYDVKM. The CDR3 spans 12 residues. Written as DNA, the CDR3 is TGTGTGAGCAGAGCAAGCAATCAGCCCCAGCATTTT. Its protein is CVSRASNQPQHF.

This clone was seen more than once but under ten times. The chain couples TRBV5-1 to TRBJ1-2, with a possible D match to TRBD1 (6 bases). The CDR3 is 14 residues long. The V gene's germline CDR1 is SGHRS and CDR2 YFSETQ. V lost 0 bases and J 5 bases, leaving 11 bases between the germline ends. CDR3 coding DNA: TGCGCCAGCAGCTTGGCAGGGGAGGCGTATGGCTACACCTTC. Its translation: CASSLAGEAYGYTF.

This clone occurred a few times. The V gene is TRBV7-5, the J gene TRBJ2-1; the table calls TRBD2, which could not be checked here. TRBV7-5 constitutes a pseudogene. The CDR3 sequence is 15 residues long. CDR3: CASSLGGRAVNEQFF. CDR3 bases: TGTGCCAGCAGCTTAGGCGGGAGGGCAGTCAATGAGCAGTTCTTC.

The chain has TRBV28 and TRBJ1-1, with D hard to call. Germline-derived CDR1 and CDR2 are MDHEN and SYDVKM. The V end lost 9 bases, the J end lost 1 base, and 18 bases lay between the germline ends. The CDR3 runs 15 residues. In nucleotides, the CDR3 is TGTGCCAGTAGCCCTCGTTTAACGGGGAACACTGAAGCTTTCTTT. Its translation is CASSPRLTGNTEAFF.

This clone has a handful of counts. This sequence joins TRBV5-1 and TRBJ1-2, with 8 bases identical to TRBD1. Germline V gene lookup returns CDR1 SGHRS and CDR2 YFSETQ. The CDR3 is 15 residues long. V shed 4 bases and J 8 bases; nucleotides not matched to a gene: 13. The DNA of the CDR3 is TGCGCCAGCAGCACGACCGGACAGGGATTTGACGGCTACACCTTC. It codes for CASSTTGQGFDGYTF.